Sequencing of this T cell receptor (beta chain) was carried out in a study of PD-L1 blockade in urothelial cancer. Whole-study context: Samples came from 3 weeks, at the second dose, and 6 weeks into treatment.

TCRdb's table, derived via immunoSEQ multiplex PCR, lists solely in-frame clones and lacks some. Of tens of thousands of clones in the sample, about 85% were seen once. V gave up 1 base and J gave up 2 bases; unmatched junction bases: 6. From germline, CDR1 is MNHEY and CDR2 SVGAGI. This CDR3 region has 16 residues. This sequence originates from a man between 60 and 75 years old with urothelial cancer. The rearrangement links TRBV6-5 to TRBJ1-2, with 8 bases aligning to TRBD1. This specimen was PBMCs, taken around atezolizumab (anti-PD-L1) treatment. DNA of the CDR3: TGTGCCAGCAGTTACTACCCGCAGGGGGCAAACTATGGCTACACCTTC. It encodes CASSYYPQGANYGYTF.